This T cell receptor (beta chain) came from a study of T cells in localized non-small cell lung cancer. Produced via immunoSEQ multiplex PCR; TCRdb's table is partial and in-frame only. This sample has tens of thousands of clones; 86% occur once, and the top ten carry about 5.4%. Turning to this clone: Its antigen remains unknown.

General study points: Adjacent lung tissue had a median roughly 62 of the top 100 clones found in the tumor.

V lost 7 bases, J lost 5 bases, and 14 bases lay in between. The germline CDR1 and CDR2 sequences are SGHVS and FQNEAQ. The CDR3 is 13 amino acids. The sequenced sample was peripheral blood mononuclear cells, obtained before any cancer treatment. The chain recombines TRBV7-8 with TRBJ1-1; D ambiguous. This clonotype originated in a male donor aged 60 or over with stage II lung adenocarcinoma. The DNA of the CDR3 is TGTGCCAGCACCCAACGGGGTGGGACTGAAGCTTTCTTT. Its translation: CASTQRGGTEAFF.